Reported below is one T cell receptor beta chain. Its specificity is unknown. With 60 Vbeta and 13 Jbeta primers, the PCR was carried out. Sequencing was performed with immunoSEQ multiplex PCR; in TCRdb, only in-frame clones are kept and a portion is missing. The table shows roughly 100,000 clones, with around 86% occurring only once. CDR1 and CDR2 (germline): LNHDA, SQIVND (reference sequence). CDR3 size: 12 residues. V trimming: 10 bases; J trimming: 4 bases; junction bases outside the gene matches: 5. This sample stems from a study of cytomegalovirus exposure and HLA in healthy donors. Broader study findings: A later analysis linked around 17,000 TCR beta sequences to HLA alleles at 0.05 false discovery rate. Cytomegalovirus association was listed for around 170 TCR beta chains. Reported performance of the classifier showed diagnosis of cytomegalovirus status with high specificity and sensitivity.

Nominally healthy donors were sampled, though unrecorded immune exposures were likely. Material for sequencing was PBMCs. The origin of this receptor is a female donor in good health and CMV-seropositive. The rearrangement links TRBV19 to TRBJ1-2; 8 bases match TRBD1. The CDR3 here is CATLTGGYGYTF. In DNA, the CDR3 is TGTGCCACCCTTACAGGGGGCTATGGCTACACCTTC.